One and the same sample provided the 20 T cell receptor beta chains below, sequenced in a study of CD8+ T cells in alopecia areata. As to treatment: oral pan-JAK inhibitor, 5-10 mg twice daily. RNA was extracted and reverse transcribed into cDNA as the sequencing template. TCRdb keeps only in-frame clones here, not all; method: immunoSEQ multiplex PCR. The sample includes 150,000 to 200,000 clones, 50% to 75% of them seen just once. Source: CD4+ T cells sorted from blood, taken around week 55, from a patient treated with tofacitinib. These receptors were collected from a human donor with alopecia areata.

This chain joins TRBV7-3 and TRBJ2-1; TRBD2 matches at 7 bases. The CDR3 runs to 12 residues. V shed 4 bases, J shed 10 bases, and the junction held 4 bases outside the gene matches. Germline-derived CDR1 and CDR2 are SGHTA and FQGTGA. CDR3: CASSSLAGEQFF. The CDR3 DNA follows: TGTGCCAGCAGCTCATTAGCGGGCGAGCAGTTCTTC.

DNA for the CDR3: TGTGCCAGCAGCTTTCGTAGGGGGTTCGTTGGGACTGAAGCTTTCTTT. Its protein product is CASSFRRGFVGTEAFF. The gene calls are TRBV7-9 and TRBJ1-1; TRBD1 might be the D (6 bases). Per germline, CDR1 SEHNR and CDR2 FQNEAQ (reference sequence). V was shortened by 3 bases and J by 5 bases, with 19 bases between the two germline ends. The CDR3 totals 16 residues. Looking up the rest from reference TRBV7-9 and TRBJ1-1 gives the full variable domain: DTGVSQNPRHKITKRGQNVTFRCDPISEHNRLYWYRQTLGQGPEFLTYFQNEAQLEKSRLLSDRFSAERPKGSFSTLEIQRTEQGDSAMYLCASSFRRGFVGTEAFFGQGTRLTVV.

There are a few counts of this clone. The chain joins TRBV6-5 to TRBJ1-2; the D gene is possibly TRBD1 (5 bases). The CDR3 loop spans 13 amino acids. Germline CDR1 MNHEY, CDR2 SVGAGI. Deletions cut 6 bases from V and 6 bases from J, with 14 bases between. CDR3 bases: TGTGCCAGCAGCCTCACGGGGACGGATGGCTACACCTTC. Residues: CASSLTGTDGYTF.

The V gene is TRBV29-1, the J gene TRBJ1-1; a weak D match, TRBD1 (5 bases). Trimming removed 8 bases at V and 6 bases at J, with 19 bases between. CDR1 and CDR2 (germline): SQVTM, ANQGSEA. This CDR3 is built from 13 residues. CDR3 sequence reads: CSTDSGLGAEAFF. DNA of the CDR3: TGCAGCACTGACAGTGGATTGGGCGCTGAAGCTTTCTTT.

The table lists this clone with a count of one. CDR3 sequence reads: CASSLDQETQYF. The CDR3 nucleotides read TGCGCCAGCAGTCTGGACCAAGAGACCCAGTACTTC. The chain recombines TRBV5-1 with TRBJ2-5; D call uncertain. The CDR3 length is 12 residues. V gave up 5 bases and J gave up 0 bases, with 5 bases separating them. Germline V gene lookup returns CDR1 SGHRS and CDR2 YFSETQ.

The J gene is TRBJ2-3, the V gene TRBV7-9, with a weak D call TRBD1 (5 bases). This CDR3 contains 11 residues. In germline, CDR1 is SEHNR, CDR2 FQNEAQ (reference sequence). Trimming took off 7 bases at V and 4 bases at J, with 6 bases between the two ends. In DNA, the CDR3 is TGTGCCAGCATGGGGCCAGATACGCAGTATTTT. Translation: CASMGPDTQYF.

V is TRBV29-1 and J is TRBJ2-3; D is unclear. CDR1 SQVTM and CDR2 ANQGSEA come from the germline V gene. The CDR3 has 12 amino acids. CDR3 DNA: TGCAGTGCAAGGTCGGCCACAGATACGCAGTATTTT. Translated, it gives CSARSATDTQYF.

J is TRBJ2-1 and V is TRBV30, with D hard to call. Looked up from germline, CDR1 is GTSNPN and CDR2 is SVGIG (reference sequence). The V end was cut by 0 bases, the J end by 2 bases, with 14 bases between. The CDR3 loop spans 16 amino acids. CDR3 DNA sequence: TGTGCCTGGAGTGTACTAACCAACATACCCTACAATGAGCAGTTCTTC. Protein sequence: CAWSVLTNIPYNEQFF.

This clone was found a few times. The chain links TRBV23-1 to TRBJ2-4, with D unclear. TRBV23-1 is annotated as an ORF whose role is uncertain. V gave up 3 bases and J gave up 0 bases, with 12 bases separating them. The CDR3 is 16 amino acids. This CDR3 is CASSHPQLVAKNIQYF. Written as DNA, the CDR3 is TGCGCCAGCAGTCATCCCCAGCTGGTAGCCAAAAACATTCAGTACTTC.

The rearrangement uses TRBV6-1 and TRBJ2-1; maybe TRBD2 (7 bases). Germline V lookup: CDR1 MNHNS, CDR2 SASEGT. Trimming shortened V by 6 bases and J by 6 bases, and 12 bases separated the two germline ends. The CDR3 extends over 13 amino acids. The CDR3 here is CASRLRGGNEQFF. CDR3 DNA sequence: TGTGCCAGCAGACTAAGGGGGGGCAATGAGCAGTTCTTC.

This clone was seen only a few times. The chain couples TRBV5-4 to TRBJ2-5, with D uncertain. The CDR3 is made up of 14 amino acids. Germline CDR1 is SGHNT and CDR2 is YYREEE (reference sequence). Trimming left V 0 bases short and J 0 bases short, with 6 bases between. The CDR3 loop is CASSLVEYQETQYF. The CDR3 nucleotides read TGTGCCAGCAGCTTGGTAGAGTACCAAGAGACCCAGTACTTC.

This clone was recorded once. V usage is TRBV29-1 and J usage is TRBJ2-2, with 7 bases aligning to TRBD1. This CDR3 has 15 residues. The V segment lost 6 bases and the J segment 7 bases; nucleotides outside the gene matches: 14. Germline-derived CDR1 and CDR2 are SQVTM and ANQGSEA. CDR3 sequence reads: CSVTTDRLTGGELFF. CDR3 coding DNA: TGCAGCGTAACTACGGACAGGTTGACGGGCGGGGAGCTGTTTTTT.

This sequence joins TRBV27 and TRBJ2-3; TRBD1 matches at 11 bases. The V segment lost 4 bases and the J segment 5 bases; nucleotides outside the gene matches: 8. Germline values: CDR1 MNHEY, CDR2 SMNVEV (reference sequence). The CDR3 runs to 16 residues. The DNA of the CDR3 is TGTGCCAGCAGTTCCCTGGACAGGGGGCGCGTAGATACGCAGTATTTT. This sequence encodes CASSSLDRGRVDTQYF.

The chain combines TRBV6-5 with TRBJ1-6; 8 bases line up with TRBD1. The CDR3 loop spans 14 amino acids. Germline V lookup: CDR1 MNHEY, CDR2 SVGAGI. V lost 7 bases and J lost 8; bases outside the gene matches: 7. CDR3 DNA: TGTGCCAGCAACGGACAGGGTGGGTATTCACCCCTCCACTTT. It encodes CASNGQGGYSPLHF.

This clone was counted only a few times. The V and J genes are TRBV2 and TRBJ2-7; TRBD1 or TRBD2 may be the D gene (5 bases each). The germline gives CDR1 SNHLY, CDR2 FYNNEI. The ends were cut back, 10 bases at V and 5 bases at J, with 12 bases in the middle. The CDR3 extends over 11 amino acids. As DNA, the CDR3 is TGTGCCACCCGTGGGGACCACGAGCAGTACTTC. Its protein is CATRGDHEQYF.

The chain uses TRBV30 and TRBJ1-5, with 7 bases that match TRBD1. Germline lookup yields CDR1 GTSNPN and CDR2 SVGIG (reference sequence). With V trimmed by 4 bases and J by 6 bases, 9 bases remained unmatched. This CDR3 spans 14 amino acids. The CDR3 loop reads CAWTPTGEVQPQHF. CDR3 nucleotide sequence: TGTGCCTGGACCCCAACAGGGGAAGTTCAGCCCCAGCATTTT.

This rearrangement joins TRBV30 to TRBJ1-1; D perhaps matches TRBD1 (5 bases). V lost 4 bases and J 10 bases, leaving 22 bases between the germline ends. The CDR3 totals 14 residues. Germline lookup yields CDR1 GTSNPN and CDR2 SVGIG (reference sequence). CDR3 loop: CAWNQGEPILGAFF. In DNA form, the CDR3 reads TGTGCCTGGAACCAAGGGGAACCAATCTTGGGAGCTTTCTTT.

This clone has more than one count but fewer than ten. The gene calls are TRBV30 and TRBJ1-6; 12 nucleotides match TRBD1. Germline CDR1 GTSNPN, CDR2 SVGIG (reference sequence). The ends lost 3 bases at V and 10 bases at J; junction bases unmatched: 1. This CDR3 spans 13 amino acids. The CDR3 spells CAWRGTGGSPLHF. The CDR3 DNA reads as TGTGCCTGGAGGGGGACAGGGGGCTCACCCCTCCACTTT. Drawing the rest from reference TRBV30 and TRBJ1-6, the complete variable domain is SQTIHQWPATLVQPVGSPLSLECTVEGTSNPNLYWYRQAAGRGLQLLFYSVGIGQISSEVPQNLSASRPQDRQFILSSKKLLLSDSGFYLCAWRGTGGSPLHFGNGTRLTVT.

This clone was found a few times. The CDR3 sequence: CATSATRSADEQFF. The CDR3 bases are TGTGCCACCAGCGCTACCCGGAGCGCCGATGAGCAGTTCTTC. The chain couples TRBV15 to TRBJ2-1; D unresolved. The V gene's germline CDR1 is LNHNV and CDR2 YYDKDF (reference sequence). The CDR3 extends over 14 amino acids. With 5 bases removed from V and 8 bases from J, the gap between germline ends came to 16 bases.

The rearrangement joins TRBV30 to TRBJ1-5; no reliable D call. The CDR3 loop spans 13 amino acids. Germline values: CDR1 GTSNPN, CDR2 SVGIG (reference sequence). V dropped 0 bases and J dropped 4 bases, with 7 bases sitting between them. CDR3 sequence reads: CAWSVKVNQPQHF. The CDR3 DNA follows: TGTGCCTGGAGTGTAAAGGTGAATCAGCCCCAGCATTTT.